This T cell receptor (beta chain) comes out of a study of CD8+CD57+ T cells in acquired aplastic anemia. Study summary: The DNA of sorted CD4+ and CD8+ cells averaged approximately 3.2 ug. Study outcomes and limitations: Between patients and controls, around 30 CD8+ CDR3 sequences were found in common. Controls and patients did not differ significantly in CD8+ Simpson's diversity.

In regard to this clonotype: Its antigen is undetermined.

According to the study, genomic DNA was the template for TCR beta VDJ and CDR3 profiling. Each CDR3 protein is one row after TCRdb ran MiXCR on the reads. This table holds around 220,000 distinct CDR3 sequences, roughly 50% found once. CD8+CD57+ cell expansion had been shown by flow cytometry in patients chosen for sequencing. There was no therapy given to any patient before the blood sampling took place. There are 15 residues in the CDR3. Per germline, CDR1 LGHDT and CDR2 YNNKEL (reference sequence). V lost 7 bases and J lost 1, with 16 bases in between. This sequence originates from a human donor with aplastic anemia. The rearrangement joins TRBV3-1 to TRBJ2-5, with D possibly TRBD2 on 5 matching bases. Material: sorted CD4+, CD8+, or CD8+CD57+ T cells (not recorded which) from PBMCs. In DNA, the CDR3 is TGTGCCAGCACCCAGGCGGCAGGAGGCCAAGAGACCCAGTACTTC. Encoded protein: CASTQAAGGQETQYF.